The clone carrying this T cell receptor beta chain was seen a handful of times. Its antigen remains unknown. This CDR3 contains 15 residues. Per germline, CDR1 MDHEN and CDR2 SYDVKM. The ends lost 5 bases at V and 8 bases at J; junction bases unmatched: 13. This entry is derived from a study of cytomegalovirus exposure and HLA in healthy donors. The study's findings and limits: It was reported in a later analysis that an Asian-associated ancestry cluster showed fewer N-insertions than the roughly 620-donor mean. Among TCR beta chains, those listed as cytomegalovirus-associated numbered roughly 150. Being productive about 87% or about 30% of the time was typical of most TCR beta V segments in an earlier analysis. In terms of immune exposure information, only CMV serostatus was available.

The PCR ran on 60 Vbeta and 13 Jbeta primers. The data were produced by immunoSEQ multiplex PCR, yet TCRdb's version contains in-frame clones alone and is incomplete. The sample shows 110,000 or so clones, about 16% of them seen only once. This chain uses TRBV28 with TRBJ1-2; 8 bases are a match to TRBD1. This receptor was taken from a female donor in good health and CMV-seronegative. Sequences were obtained from PBMCs. CDR3 coding DNA: TGTGCCAGCAGTCCCCAGGGACAGGTCCTTTTAGGCTACACCTTC. Encoded protein: CASSPQGQVLLGYTF.